The clone carrying this T cell receptor (beta chain) was counted between two and nine times. TCRdb's copy holds only in-frame clones and misses some; the assay was immunoSEQ multiplex PCR. This table holds over 60,000 clones, 70% to 90% found once. The sample belongs to a study of OX40 agonist ivuxolimab in advanced cancers. Study as a whole: Eligibility rules accepted prior anti-PD-1, anti-PD-L1 or anti-CTLA-4 therapy, and 40% had some.

The sample consisted of CD4+ or CD8+ T cells sorted from blood, taken in a trial of the OX40 agonist ivuxolimab. The sequence was obtained from an adult with an advanced solid tumor such as melanoma, head and neck, liver or kidney cancer.

The CDR3 loop reads CASSGRDYGYTF. In nucleotides, the CDR3 is TGTGCCAGCAGCGGTAGAGACTATGGCTACACCTTC. The chain carries TRBV2 and TRBJ1-2, with D unclear. The CDR3 extends over 12 amino acids. Germline V gene sequence: CDR1 SNHLY, CDR2 FYNNEI. Trimming cost V 6 bases and J 3 bases, with 8 bases left between them.